Following are 13 T cell receptor beta chains from one sample sequenced in a study of molecular identifiers for immune sequencing clone quantification. TCRdb fed the PCR reads into MiXCR, producing one record per CDR3 protein. The sample has about 35,000 distinct CDR3 sequences, under 20% seen once. The sequenced material came from naive CD8+ T cells from blood, with Jurkat cell RNA spiked in. Subset reported: FACS-sorted CD8+CD4-CCR7+CD45RA+ naive T cells. The receptors were gathered from a human donor in good health. Some libraries in this study had Jurkat cell RNA spiked in.

The table lists this clonotype with many counts. The gene calls are TRBV4-3 and TRBJ2-5, with 10 bases identical to TRBD2. Germline CDR1 is LGHNA and CDR2 is YSLEER. This CDR3 has 15 residues. Losses at the gene ends were 3 bases for V and 2 bases for J; bases not matched to a gene: 3. The CDR3 here is CASSHGSGGQETQYF. The CDR3 DNA follows: TGCGCCAGCAGCCATGGTAGCGGGGGGCAAGAGACCCAGTACTTC.

This clonotype was seen ten or more times. The chain combines TRBV9 with TRBJ2-7; 9 bases are shared with TRBD2. CDR1 SGDLS and CDR2 YYNGEE come from the germline V gene. Germline trimming cut 0 bases from V and 4 bases from J; bases unmatched to any gene: 5. The length of the CDR3 is 15 residues. CDR3 residues: CASSVEWREGYEQYF. CDR3 DNA sequence: TGTGCCAGCAGCGTAGAGTGGCGGGAGGGGTACGAGCAGTACTTC. Looking up the rest from reference TRBV9 and TRBJ2-7 gives the full variable domain: DSGVTQTPKHLITATGQRVTLRCSPRSGDLSVYWYQQSLDQGLQFLIQYYNGEERAKGNILERFSAQQFPDLHSELNLSSLELGDSALYFCASSVEWREGYEQYFGPGTRLTVT.

This clonotype was recorded many times. The chain combines TRBV9 with TRBJ2-3, with TRBD1 matching 7 bases. The CDR3 totals 17 residues. J was trimmed by 0 bases and V by 7 bases; bases with no gene match: 14. Germline values: CDR1 SGDLS, CDR2 YYNGEE. The CDR3 DNA follows: TGTGCCAGCGGGGTCTCAGCCGGGACAGCGAGCACAGATACGCAGTATTTT. Its translation is CASGVSAGTASTDTQYF.

This clonotype was recorded many times. The CDR3: CASTSGSTDTQYF. As DNA, the CDR3 is TGTGCCAGCACCAGCGGTTCCACAGATACGCAGTATTTT. This chain joins TRBV9 and TRBJ2-3, with D possibly TRBD2 on 5 matching bases. Deletions cut 6 bases from V and 2 bases from J, with 10 bases between. Per germline, CDR1 SGDLS and CDR2 YYNGEE. This CDR3 spans 13 amino acids. The whole variable domain, remainder taken from reference TRBV9 and TRBJ2-3, is DSGVTQTPKHLITATGQRVTLRCSPRSGDLSVYWYQQSLDQGLQFLIQYYNGEERAKGNILERFSAQQFPDLHSELNLSSLELGDSALYFCASTSGSTDTQYFGPGTRLTVL.

In its sample, this clonotype was seen a few times. The rearrangement links TRBV9 to TRBJ2-2; D is uncertain. The germline gives CDR1 SGDLS, CDR2 YYNGEE. Trimming cost V 4 bases and J 1 base, with 8 bases left between them. This CDR3 comprises 14 residues. CDR3 in amino acids: CASSLTLNTGELFF. The DNA for the CDR3 is TGTGCCAGCAGCCTCACGTTGAACACCGGGGAGCTGTTTTTT.

This clonotype was seen many times. The chain is built from TRBV5-6 and TRBJ1-5, with 7 nucleotides matching TRBD1. V shed 4 bases and J 2 bases; nucleotides not matched to a gene: 3. The CDR3 loop spans 14 amino acids. The germline V gene encodes CDR1 SGHDT and CDR2 YYEEEE. The CDR3 is CASSLGTGNQPQHF. CDR3 bases: TGTGCCAGCAGCCTAGGGACAGGCAATCAGCCCCAGCATTTT.

As concerns this clonotype: With a much larger clone just one base away, this may be a read error. The V and J genes are TRBV19 and TRBJ1-1, with D possibly TRBD1 on 6 matching bases. Germline V gene sequence: CDR1 LNHDA, CDR2 SQIVND (reference sequence). This CDR3 contains 14 residues. CDR3 bases: TGTGCCAGTAGTATGACAGGCTGGAACACTGTAGCTTTCTTT. This encodes CASSMTGWNTVAFF.

This clonotype was recorded at least ten times. The chain uses TRBV11-2 and TRBJ2-1; 11 bases are shared with TRBD2. Looked up from germline, CDR1 is SGHAT and CDR2 is FQNNGV. V was pared by 4 bases and J by 0 bases, with 5 bases of the junction left unmatched. The length of the CDR3 is 17 residues. The CDR3 spells CASSSGTSGYSYNEQFF. The CDR3 region has the DNA TGTGCCAGCAGCTCCGGGACTAGCGGATACTCCTACAATGAGCAGTTCTTC.

Regarding this clonotype: This may come from a read error, since a much larger clone is one base off. The V call is TRBV14, the J call TRBJ2-3; no clear D. The germline V gene has CDR1 SGHDN and CDR2 FVKESK. CDR3 length equals 16 residues. CDR3 sequence: CASSPGGRPLTDAQYF. CDR3 nucleotides: TGTGCCAGCAGCCCCGGTGGTCGGCCCCTCACAGATGCGCAGTATTTT.

As for this clonotype: Since a much larger clone is just one base distant, this may be a read error. The chain joins TRBV7-9 to TRBJ2-5; the D is unclear. Germline CDR1 is SEHNR and CDR2 is FQNEAQ (reference sequence). Trimming cost V 8 bases and J 3 bases, with 7 bases left between them. CDR3 size: 11 residues. The CDR3 reads CASGQKETQYF. The CDR3 DNA sequence: TGTGCCAGCGGCCAAAAAGAGACCCAGTACTTC. Looking up the rest from reference TRBV7-9 and TRBJ2-5 gives the full variable domain: DTGVSQNPRHKITKRGQNVTFRCDPISEHNRLYWYRQTLGQGPEFLTYFQNEAQLEKSRLLSDRFSAERPKGSFSTLEIQRTEQGDSAMYLCASGQKETQYFGPGTRLLVL.

CDR3 sequence reads: CASSPIPGTSGREGNEQFF. For the CDR3, the DNA is TGTGCCAGCAGTCCTATCCCCGGCACTAGCGGGAGGGAAGGGAATGAGCAGTTCTTC. This sequence joins TRBV28 and TRBJ2-1; TRBD2 agrees at 13 bases. V lost 5 bases, J lost 7 bases, and 17 bases stayed unmatched. The length of the CDR3 is 19 residues. Germline values: CDR1 MDHEN, CDR2 SYDVKM.

This clonotype was counted between two and nine times. This chain joins TRBV7-9 and TRBJ1-5, with D perhaps matching TRBD1 (6 bases). Germline CDR1 and CDR2: SEHNR and FQNEAQ (reference sequence). V was shortened by 5 bases and J by 2 bases, with 10 bases between the two germline ends. This CDR3 has 14 residues. The CDR3 nucleotides read TGTGCCAGCAGCGGCAGGGGCCGCAATCAGCCCCAGCATTTT. Amino acid sequence: CASSGRGRNQPQHF.

At least ten counts were recorded for this clonotype. This chain uses TRBV5-6 with TRBJ2-7; 12 bases align to TRBD2. The CDR3 runs 14 residues. In germline, CDR1 is SGHDT, CDR2 YYEEEE. J was trimmed by 6 bases and V by 5 bases; bases with no gene match: 6. The CDR3 bases are TGTGCCAGCAGTCCCGGGACTAGCGGGTTCGAGCAGTACTTC. It specifies CASSPGTSGFEQYF.